A single sample gave rise to the 24 T cell receptor beta chains below, sequenced in a study of early T cells in non-severe SARS-CoV-2 infection. TCRdb re-derived calls from the 5' RACE reads in MiXCR, one entry per CDR3 protein. This sample has 90,000 to 120,000 distinct CDR3 sequences, with about an eighth found just once. Sequenced material: whole blood. The receptors were sampled from an adult who was a healthcare worker with PCR-confirmed SARS-CoV-2 infection or an uninfected control (not recorded which).

This clonotype was counted ten times or more. The chain uses TRBV29-1 and TRBJ2-7, with TRBD2 matching 11 bases. V was pared by 6 bases and J by 5 bases, with 3 bases of the junction left unmatched. CDR3 length equals 12 residues. Germline V gene lookup returns CDR1 SQVTM and CDR2 ANQGSEA. CDR3 residues: CSVTSGRNEQYF. CDR3 in DNA: TGCAGCGTCACTAGCGGGAGAAACGAGCAGTACTTC.

This clonotype has ten or more counts. The chain uses TRBV30 and TRBJ1-2; tentative D call: TRBD1 (6 bases). The CDR3 extends over 12 amino acids. Deletions cut 1 base from V and 8 bases from J, with 11 bases between. Germline loops: CDR1 GTSNPN, CDR2 SVGIG (reference sequence). The CDR3 sequence: CAWSAWGAGYTF. The DNA of the CDR3 is TGTGCCTGGAGTGCCTGGGGGGCCGGCTACACCTTC.

This chain connects TRBV7-3 to TRBJ2-7; tentatively, D is TRBD1 (6 bases). V was cut by 2 bases and J by 0 bases, with 8 bases left in between. Germline CDR1 and CDR2: SGHTA and FQGTGA. This CDR3 spans 14 amino acids. The CDR3 coding sequence is TGTGCCAGCAGCTTAGGACAGTACTCCTACGAGCAGTACTTC. Translated: CASSLGQYSYEQYF.

This clonotype has only a few counts. This chain connects TRBV6-6 to TRBJ1-2; TRBD1 might be the D (5 bases). Germline CDR1 MNHNY, CDR2 SVGAGI (reference sequence). V shed 6 bases and J shed 8 bases, with 22 bases lying between them. The CDR3 has 15 amino acids. Here the CDR3 reads CASSPPGGEAQGYTF. The CDR3 nucleotides are TGTGCCAGCAGCCCCCCCGGAGGGGAAGCGCAAGGCTACACCTTC.

The chain uses TRBV5-8 and TRBJ1-1; the match to TRBD1 covers 9 bases. The V gene's germline CDR1 is SGHTS and CDR2 YDEGEE. The CDR3 extends over 18 amino acids. J gave up 1 base and V 4 bases, and 14 bases lay outside the gene matches. Here the CDR3 DNA reads TGTGCCAGCAGCCCCGGCCGGGACAGGGCCAGGGGGAACACTGAAGCTTTCTTT. This codes for CASSPGRDRARGNTEAFF.

The chain links TRBV6-2 or TRBV6-3 to TRBJ2-5; 8 bases are a match to TRBD1. This CDR3 comprises 15 residues. Germline CDR1 MNHEY, CDR2 SVGEGT. V lost 3 bases, J lost 7 bases, and 10 bases stayed unmatched. The CDR3 nucleotides read TGTGCCAGCAGTTATCTGACAGGGGTGGGGACGACCCAGTACTTC. The encoded protein is CASSYLTGVGTTQYF.

This clonotype occurred a few times. V usage is TRBV28 and J usage is TRBJ2-7, with D perhaps matching TRBD2 (5 bases). The CDR3 is made up of 14 amino acids. Trimming removed 6 bases from V and 4 bases from J, with 16 bases in between. Germline V CDR1 and CDR2: MDHEN, SYDVKM. The CDR3 nucleotides read TGTGCCAGCAGCCAAGACGCCCCGGGGTACGAGCAGTACTTC. As protein: CASSQDAPGYEQYF.

This clonotype has at least ten counts. This chain uses TRBV10-3 with TRBJ2-5; 11 nucleotides align to TRBD2. The CDR3 extends over 17 amino acids. Trimming took 2 bases from V and 2 from J; bases not matched to a gene: 7. Germline loops: CDR1 ENHRY, CDR2 SYGVKD. The CDR3 nucleotides read TGTGCCATCAGTGAGCCAGGGACTAGCGGACTACAAGAGACCCAGTACTTC. Protein product: CAISEPGTSGLQETQYF.

In this sample, this clonotype turned up a few times. The chain employs TRBV5-1 and TRBJ2-7, with unresolved D. The CDR3 is made up of 11 amino acids. Trimming removed 4 bases at V and 0 bases at J, with 2 bases between. Germline loops: CDR1 SGHRS, CDR2 YFSETQ. CDR3 residues: CASSGSYEQYF. The CDR3, as DNA: TGCGCCAGCAGCGGCTCCTACGAGCAGTACTTC. Variable domain in full (rest from reference TRBV5-1 and TRBJ2-7): KAGVTQTPRYLIKTRGQQVTLSCSPISGHRSVSWYQQTPGQGLQFLFEYFSETQRNKGNFPGRFSGRQFSNSRSEMNVSTLELGDSALYLCASSGSYEQYFGPGTRLTVT.

The gene calls are TRBV19 and TRBJ2-1; D is uncertain. The germline CDR1 and CDR2 sequences are LNHDA and SQIVND (reference sequence). The CDR3 totals 16 residues. Trimming removed 0 bases from V and 6 bases from J, with 15 bases in between. CDR3 sequence: CASSIDRWGPGNEQFF. In nucleotides, the CDR3 is TGTGCCAGTAGTATAGATCGATGGGGTCCCGGCAATGAGCAGTTCTTC.

This clonotype has more than one count but fewer than ten. This rearrangement joins TRBV28 to TRBJ2-7; TRBD2 is a possible D gene (7 bases). Germline V gene data show CDR1 as MDHEN and CDR2 as SYDVKM. V gave up 3 bases and J gave up 1 base, with 13 bases separating them. The CDR3 contains 15 residues. CDR3 coding DNA: TGTGCCAGCAGTTTGGGCGGGGGCCTTTCCTACGAGCAGTACTTC. Its translation: CASSLGGGLSYEQYF. The variable domain in full, with the rest retrieved from reference TRBV28 and TRBJ2-7, is DVKVTQSSRYLVKRTGEKVFLECVQDMDHENMFWYRQDPGLGLRLIYFSYDVKMKEKGDIPEGYSVSREKKERFSLILESASTNQTSMYLCASSLGGGLSYEQYFGPGTRLTVT.

This chain joins TRBV12-3 or TRBV12-4 and TRBJ1-5; D not certain. Trimming shortened V by 5 bases and J by 3 bases, and 11 bases separated the two germline ends. The CDR3 consists of 14 residues. DNA of the CDR3: TGTGCCAGCAGTCCTGGACGGGTCAATCAGCCCCAGCATTTT. Translation: CASSPGRVNQPQHF.

CDR3 nucleotide sequence: TGTGCCATCCAGACTTTACAGGGCCGGCCCGGGGAGCTGTTTTTT. Its protein is CAIQTLQGRPGELFF. The chain uses TRBV6-2 or TRBV6-3 and TRBJ2-2; TRBD1 is a possible D gene (6 bases). This CDR3 comprises 15 residues. CDR1 and CDR2 (germline): MNHEY, SVGEGT. Trimming took off 10 bases at V and 6 bases at J, with 21 bases between the two ends.

The V gene is TRBV3-1, the J gene TRBJ2-7, with D perhaps TRBD2 (5 bases). Trimming took off 4 bases at V and 6 bases at J, with 7 bases between the two ends. The V gene's germline CDR1 is LGHDT and CDR2 YNNKEL (reference sequence). The CDR3 length is 11 residues. The CDR3 protein is CASSRLAEQYF. CDR3 sequence (DNA): TGTGCCAGCAGCCGTCTAGCCGAGCAGTACTTC.

This clonotype was recorded a few times. The V call is TRBV7-9, the J call TRBJ2-2; TRBD1 aligns across 9 bases. V gave up 7 bases and J gave up 4 bases; unmatched junction bases: 10. This CDR3 has 16 residues. Germline V gives CDR1 SEHNR, CDR2 FQNEAQ (reference sequence). CDR3: CASTPGGQGRTGELFF. CDR3 bases: TGTGCCAGCACCCCGGGGGGACAGGGCCGCACCGGGGAGCTGTTTTTT.

This clonotype showed up just a few times. The V gene is TRBV6-5, the J gene TRBJ2-2; 11 nucleotides agree with TRBD1. Trimming removed 3 bases from V and 0 bases from J; junction bases left unmatched: 6. The CDR3 runs 18 residues. Per germline, CDR1 MNHEY and CDR2 SVGAGI. Here the CDR3 reads CASSYSGQGASNTGELFF. CDR3 nucleotides: TGTGCCAGCAGTTATAGCGGACAGGGGGCTTCGAACACCGGGGAGCTGTTTTTT.

The sample holds a few counts of this clonotype. This sequence joins TRBV18 and TRBJ2-7; tentatively, D is TRBD1 or TRBD2 (5 bases each). The CDR3 totals 15 residues. The V and J ends lost 2 bases and 6 bases respectively, with 17 bases between them. The germline V gene encodes CDR1 KGHSH and CDR2 LQKENI. For the CDR3, the DNA is TGTGCCAGCTCACCAGAGCCATTAGTTGGGGGCGAGCAGTACTTC. Amino acids: CASSPEPLVGGEQYF.

This clonotype occurred a few times. This chain links TRBV11-2 with TRBJ2-3, with TRBD1 matching over 8 bases. The V gene's germline CDR1 is SGHAT and CDR2 FQNNGV. After removal of 5 bases from V and 6 bases from J, the junction contained 10 bases not matched to a gene. The CDR3 consists of 15 residues. The DNA for the CDR3 is TGTGCCAGCAGCCCTCAGGGGGCGAAAAGGGATACGCAGTATTTT. Its translation is CASSPQGAKRDTQYF.

This clonotype has a single count. J is TRBJ1-2 and V is TRBV5-6, with TRBD1 as a possible D gene (5 bases). Trimming removed 5 bases at V and 10 bases at J, with 18 bases between. Germline V gives CDR1 SGHDT, CDR2 YYEEEE. This CDR3 spans 13 amino acids. The CDR3 sequence is CASRTWGSTSYTF. The CDR3 DNA is TGTGCCAGCAGGACTTGGGGCTCAACCTCCTACACCTTC.

V and J are TRBV19 and TRBJ2-2; D possibly uses TRBD1 or TRBD2 (5 bases each). Germline V CDR1 and CDR2: LNHDA, SQIVND (reference sequence). Trimming removed 5 bases at V and 6 bases at J, with 13 bases between. This CDR3 comprises 14 residues. As DNA, the CDR3 is TGTGCCAGTAGTTCCGGGGCGGTGGCCGGGGAGCTGTTTTTT. It translates to CASSSGAVAGELFF.

This clonotype came up a few times. V is TRBV11-2 and J is TRBJ2-2, with D maybe TRBD1 (5 bases). This CDR3 spans 16 amino acids. V lost 8 bases and J 4 bases, leaving 20 bases between the germline ends. The germline V gene encodes CDR1 SGHAT and CDR2 FQNNGV. CDR3 amino acids: CASGAHAGIRTGELFF. DNA of the CDR3: TGTGCCAGCGGAGCTCACGCAGGGATTCGCACCGGGGAGCTGTTTTTT.

This clonotype has at least ten counts. V and J are TRBV10-2 and TRBJ1-5, with unresolved D. The V end lost 0 bases, the J end lost 8 bases, and 20 bases lay between the germline ends. The CDR3 spans 17 residues. Germline V gives CDR1 WSHSY, CDR2 SAAADI. In DNA form, the CDR3 reads TGCGCCAGCAGTGAGTCGCAATTCCGGTCACCCCGGGAGCCCCAGCATTTT. Amino acids: CASSESQFRSPREPQHF.

This clonotype came up many times. The V and J genes are TRBV9 and TRBJ2-5; unclear D gene. The germline gives CDR1 SGDLS, CDR2 YYNGEE. V shed 0 bases and J shed 7 bases, with 7 bases lying between them. This CDR3 has 12 residues. The CDR3 protein is CASSVGAGTQYF. The DNA of the CDR3 is TGTGCCAGCAGCGTAGGGGCCGGGACCCAGTACTTC.

This clonotype was found many times. The chain couples TRBV30 to TRBJ2-1; D is possibly TRBD1 (5 bases). V lost 0 bases and J lost 8, with 17 bases in between. Germline V lookup: CDR1 GTSNPN, CDR2 SVGIG (reference sequence). This CDR3 has 15 residues. The DNA for the CDR3 is TGTGCCTGGAGTGTAGCCGGGCCAGGGAAGGATGAGCAGTTCTTC. Translating it yields CAWSVAGPGKDEQFF.